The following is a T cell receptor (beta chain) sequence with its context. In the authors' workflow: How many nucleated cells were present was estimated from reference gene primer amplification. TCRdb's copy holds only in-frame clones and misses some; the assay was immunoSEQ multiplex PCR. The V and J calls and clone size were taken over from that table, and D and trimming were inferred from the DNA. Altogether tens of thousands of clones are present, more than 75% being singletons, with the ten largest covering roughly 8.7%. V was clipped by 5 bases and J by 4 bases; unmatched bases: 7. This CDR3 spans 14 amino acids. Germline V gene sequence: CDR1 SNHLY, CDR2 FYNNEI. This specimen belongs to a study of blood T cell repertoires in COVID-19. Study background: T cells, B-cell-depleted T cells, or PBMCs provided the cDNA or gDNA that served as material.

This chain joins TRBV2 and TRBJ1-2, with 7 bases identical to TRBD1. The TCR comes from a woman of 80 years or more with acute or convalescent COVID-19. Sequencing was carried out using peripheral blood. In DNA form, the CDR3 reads TGTGCCAGCAGTCTTCGGGCAGGGGGCTATGGCTACACCTTC. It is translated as CASSLRAGGYGYTF. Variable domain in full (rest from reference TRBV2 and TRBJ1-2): EPEVTQTPSHQVTQMGQEVILRCVPISNHLYFYWYRQILGQKVEFLVSFYNNEISEKSEIFDDQFSVERPDGSNFTLKIRSTKLEDSAMYFCASSLRAGGYGYTFGSGTRLTVV.